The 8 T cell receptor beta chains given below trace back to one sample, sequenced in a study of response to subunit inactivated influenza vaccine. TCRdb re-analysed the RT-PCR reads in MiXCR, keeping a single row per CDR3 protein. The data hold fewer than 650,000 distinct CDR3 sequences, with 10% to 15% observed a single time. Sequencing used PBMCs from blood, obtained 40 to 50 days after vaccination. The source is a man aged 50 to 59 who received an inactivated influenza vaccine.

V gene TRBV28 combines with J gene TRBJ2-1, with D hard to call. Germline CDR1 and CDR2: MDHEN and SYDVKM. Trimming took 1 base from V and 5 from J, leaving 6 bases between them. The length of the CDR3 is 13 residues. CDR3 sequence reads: CASSLLVNNEQFF. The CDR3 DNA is TGTGCCAGCAGTTTATTAGTGAACAATGAGCAGTTCTTC.

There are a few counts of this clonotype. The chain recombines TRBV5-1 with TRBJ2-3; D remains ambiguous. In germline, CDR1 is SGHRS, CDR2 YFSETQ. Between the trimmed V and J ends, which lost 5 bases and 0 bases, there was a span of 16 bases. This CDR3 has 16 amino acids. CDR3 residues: CASRDRGGASTDTQYF. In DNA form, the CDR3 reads TGCGCCAGCAGGGATAGAGGCGGCGCTAGCACAGATACGCAGTATTTT.

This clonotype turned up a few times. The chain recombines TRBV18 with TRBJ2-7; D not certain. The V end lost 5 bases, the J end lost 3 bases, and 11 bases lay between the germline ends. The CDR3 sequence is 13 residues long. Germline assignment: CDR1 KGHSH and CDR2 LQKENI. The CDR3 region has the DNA TGTGCCAGCTCAGAGAGCGCCGGCTACGAGCAGTACTTC. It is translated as CASSESAGYEQYF.

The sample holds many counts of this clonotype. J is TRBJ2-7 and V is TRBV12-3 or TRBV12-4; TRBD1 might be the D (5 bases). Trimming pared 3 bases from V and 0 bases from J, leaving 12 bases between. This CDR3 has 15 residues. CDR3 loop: CASSFVVQGSYEQYF. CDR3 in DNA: TGTGCCAGCAGTTTTGTTGTCCAGGGCTCCTACGAGCAGTACTTC.

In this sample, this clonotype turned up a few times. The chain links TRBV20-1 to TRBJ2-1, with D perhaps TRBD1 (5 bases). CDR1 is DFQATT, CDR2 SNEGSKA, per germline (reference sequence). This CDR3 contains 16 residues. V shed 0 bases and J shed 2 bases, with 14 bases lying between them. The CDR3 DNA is TGCAGTGCTAGAGATTCGGTCAGGGCTACCTACAATGAGCAGTTCTTC. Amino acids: CSARDSVRATYNEQFF.

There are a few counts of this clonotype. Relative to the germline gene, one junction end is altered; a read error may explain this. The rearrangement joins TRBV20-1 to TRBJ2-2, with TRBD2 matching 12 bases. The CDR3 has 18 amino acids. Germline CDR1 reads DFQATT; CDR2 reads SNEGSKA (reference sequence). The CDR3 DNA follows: TGCTGTGCTAGTGGTTCTAGCGGGGGGGAAGGGAACACCGGGGAGCTGTTTTTT. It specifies CCASGSSGGEGNTGELFF.

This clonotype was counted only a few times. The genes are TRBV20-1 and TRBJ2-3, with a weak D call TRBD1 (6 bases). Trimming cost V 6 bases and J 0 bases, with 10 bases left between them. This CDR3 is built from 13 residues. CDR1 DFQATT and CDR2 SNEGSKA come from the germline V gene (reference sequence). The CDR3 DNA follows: TGCAGTGCCAGGACAGTTAGCACAGATACGCAGTATTTT. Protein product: CSARTVSTDTQYF.

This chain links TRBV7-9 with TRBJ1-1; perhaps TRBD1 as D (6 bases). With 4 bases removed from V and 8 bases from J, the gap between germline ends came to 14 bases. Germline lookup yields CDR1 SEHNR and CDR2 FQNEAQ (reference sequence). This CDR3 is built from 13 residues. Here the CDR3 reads CASSWGPELEAFF. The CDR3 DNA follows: TGTGCCAGCAGCTGGGGGCCTGAACTAGAAGCTTTCTTT.